This TCR beta chain is from a study of vaccination and CD4 T cells after COVID-19. Looking at the study overall: Investigators stimulated cells with overlapping spike peptides drawn from SARS-CoV-2, HCoV-NL63, HCoV-OC43 and HCoV-229E.

Documented treatment: roughly ten-day PBMC culture with coronavirus spike peptide pools or control peptides (ViraFEST assay). Investigators obtained the unexposed donor's CD4+ T cells before the COVID-19 pandemic (2011-2018). The CDR3 contains 20 residues. Trimming removed 3 bases at V and 0 bases at J, with 24 bases between. The germline CDR1 and CDR2 sequences are MDHEN and SYDVKM. Remarks on this clonotype: Its cognate antigen is unknown.

CD4+ T cells that had been cultured provided DNA sequenced with the Oncomine TCR Beta short-read assay. The template was genomic DNA from cultured CD4+ T cells. Via MiXCR, TCRdb re-called the PCR reads, giving one row per CDR3 protein. The sample shows fewer than 10,000 distinct CDR3 sequences, about 30% of them seen only once. Material for sequencing was CD4+ T cells from blood, cultured in vitro. This clonotype originated in a human donor in good health. J is TRBJ1-5 and V is TRBV28, with D perhaps TRBD1 (6 bases). The CDR3, as DNA: TGTGCCAGCAGTTTGGGGGGGGCAGTAGCTTTCAGCTTTAGCAATCAGCCCCAGCATTTT. Encoded protein: CASSLGGAVAFSFSNQPQHF.